This entry features one TCR beta chain sequence. The antigen is not known. Sequenced with the Oncomine TCR Beta short-read assay was DNA taken from cultured CD4+ T cells. Cultures of CD4+ T cells served as the source for extracting genomic DNA. One entry per CDR3 protein, called by TCRdb with MiXCR from the PCR reads. Seen here are around 15,000 distinct CDR3 sequences, 65% to 80% observed once, and the top ten hold around a sixth. Trimming pared 3 bases from V and 0 bases from J, leaving 5 bases between. There are 13 residues in the CDR3. Germline V gene data show CDR1 as SGHTA and CDR2 as FQGNSA. The sample originates from a study of vaccination and CD4 T cells after COVID-19. For the study at large: Four females and six males made up the convalescents, two of whom were Hispanic. Researchers treated control cultures with a CEFX pool, an HIV-1 Nef pool, or no peptide. It was a median around 100 days after diagnosis, with a range of 35 to 161, that post-COVID samples were drawn.

Treatment specified: roughly 10-day PBMC culture with coronavirus spike peptide pools or control peptides (ViraFEST assay). The receptor comes from a human donor who had recovered from COVID-19. The J gene is TRBJ2-5, the V gene TRBV7-2; no definite D call. Sequences were obtained from CD4+ T cells from blood, cultured in vitro. For the CDR3, the DNA is TGTGCCAGCAGCTTCGGGTACCAAGAGACCCAGTACTTC. Protein: CASSFGYQETQYF.